The TCR beta chain described here comes from a study of identifying expanded T cells in peripheral blood. The study's findings and limits: Variance in clone template counts between roughly two-week samples significantly increased with total template count across all healthy donors. Technical replicates showed about 1.1 changed clones; two weeks about 16; four weeks 19.

Assay: immunoSEQ multiplex PCR; the TCRdb copy retains only in-frame clones and omits some. The sample lists tens of thousands of clones, around 89% seen once, with 4% in the top ten. Healthy donors had no documented immune events, such as infections, while sampled. To note about this clone: Its antigen is currently unknown.

The specimen was blood. This TCR was sampled from a person aged 18-69 years in good health.

For the CDR3, the DNA is TGTGCCAGCAGGCCCGGGACTACCTCCTACAATGAGCAGTTCTTC. Translated, it gives CASRPGTTSYNEQFF. V gene TRBV28 combines with J gene TRBJ2-1; 7 bases agree with TRBD2. The CDR3 has 15 amino acids. CDR1 MDHEN and CDR2 SYDVKM come from the germline V gene. After removal of 6 bases from V and 0 bases from J, the junction contained 5 bases not matched to a gene.